The T cell receptor (beta chain) under discussion was sequenced for a study of T cells in Graves' hyperthyroidism and ophthalmopathy. Findings and limits, study-wide: Separating ophthalmopathy from stable hyperthyroidism was achieved by a 13 V-J model. Researchers found most expanded thyroid clonotypes above 0.001 in blood as well. Prediction of ophthalmopathy progression came a median roughly 6.6 months pre-onset.

Germline trimming cut 4 bases from V and 4 bases from J; bases unmatched to any gene: 9. The germline V gene encodes CDR1 SGHTA and CDR2 FQGNSA. The CDR3 runs 17 residues. Concerning this clonotype: The antigen remains unidentified.

Diagnoses used clinical symptoms, serum thyroxine and TRAb, thyroid ultrasound and orbital computed tomography. TCR beta CDR3 region amplification was performed from RNA transcripts. TCR CDR3 regions were first amplified by RT-PCR with HTBI primers. TCRdb used MiXCR to reprocess the multiplex PCR reads, holding one entry per CDR3 protein. The data hold hundreds of thousands of distinct CDR3 sequences, with nearly 45% observed a single time. Specimen: peripheral blood or thyroid tissue (not recorded which). This receptor was obtained from an adult man with Graves' disease, either hyperthyroidism or ophthalmopathy (not recorded which). This sequence joins TRBV7-2 and TRBJ2-2; 10 nucleotides agree with TRBD2. For the CDR3, the DNA is TGTGCCAGCAGCTCGTACGCCGGGACTAGCGTCACCGGGGAGCTGTTTTTT. This codes for CASSSYAGTSVTGELFF.